The 9 T cell receptor beta chains presented below share a single source sample, sequenced in a study of radiotherapy plus CTLA-4 blockade in lung cancer. Clones were read by immunoSEQ multiplex PCR, and TCRdb kept only the in-frame ones, dropping some. The table has more than 25,000 clones, 75% to 85% seen once. The input for sequencing was peripheral blood, taken from a patient treated with radiotherapy plus ipilimumab. The receptors were sampled from a human donor with non-small cell lung cancer that progressed on radiotherapy plus ipilimumab.

This chain uses TRBV18 with TRBJ1-1; no definite D call. This CDR3 is built from 16 residues. Trimming took 0 bases from V and 0 from J, leaving 11 bases between them. Germline V gene sequence: CDR1 KGHSH, CDR2 LQKENI. The CDR3 DNA is TGTGCCAGCTCACCACCGGTGGTACTCCTGAACACTGAAGCTTTCTTT. Protein: CASSPPVVLLNTEAFF.

The V gene is TRBV28, the J gene TRBJ1-1; a possible D gene is TRBD1 (5 bases). Germline V gene lookup returns CDR1 MDHEN and CDR2 SYDVKM. The CDR3 consists of 14 residues. V was trimmed by 4 bases and J by 1 base, leaving 10 bases between them. CDR3 sequence reads: CASSWGIGNTEAFF. CDR3 bases: TGTGCCAGCAGTTGGGGGATAGGGAACACTGAAGCTTTCTTT.

V and J are TRBV4-1 and TRBJ2-1; TRBD2 aligns across 7 bases. After removal of 0 bases from V and 8 bases from J, the junction contained 10 bases not matched to a gene. Looked up from germline, CDR1 is MGHRA and CDR2 is YSYEKL. This CDR3 has 16 residues. CDR3 sequence: CASSQDMGEGAHEQFF. DNA for the CDR3: TGCGCCAGCAGCCAAGATATGGGGGAGGGTGCCCATGAGCAGTTCTTC.

The chain combines TRBV5-1 with TRBJ2-5; possible D gene TRBD2, 7 bases. This CDR3 is built from 16 residues. CDR1 SGHRS and CDR2 YFSETQ come from the germline V gene. Trimming stripped 2 bases from V and 4 bases from J, with 18 bases between. DNA of the CDR3: TGCGCCAGCAGCTTAAGTCCCCCGGGGGGCGGAGAGACCCAGTACTTC. This encodes CASSLSPPGGGETQYF.

This chain joins TRBV4-1 and TRBJ2-1, with 8 bases that match TRBD2. The CDR3 has 16 residues. Germline V gene data show CDR1 as MGHRA and CDR2 as YSYEKL. The V gene end was trimmed by 4 bases and the J gene end by 9 bases; junction bases not matched to a gene: 14. CDR3 region: CASSPLPSGGSLEQFF. CDR3 DNA: TGCGCCAGCAGCCCGCTACCCAGCGGGGGTTCCCTTGAGCAGTTCTTC.

This clone was recorded once. The chain combines TRBV14 with TRBJ2-1, with 8 nucleotides matching TRBD1. Germline V lookup: CDR1 SGHDN, CDR2 FVKESK. V was pared by 6 bases and J by 9 bases, with 10 bases of the junction left unmatched. The CDR3 has 14 residues. CDR3 loop: CASSPDREGSEQFF. The CDR3 DNA follows: TGTGCCAGCAGTCCGGACAGGGAAGGTAGTGAGCAGTTCTTC.

V usage is TRBV18 and J usage is TRBJ1-3; D is uncertain. The germline V gene encodes CDR1 KGHSH and CDR2 LQKENI. There are 17 residues in the CDR3. Trimming removed 3 bases at V and 0 bases at J, with 15 bases between. The CDR3 sequence is CASSPSSVPISGNTIYF. The CDR3 DNA reads as TGTGCCAGCTCACCCTCTTCAGTACCAATCTCTGGAAACACCATATATTTT.

J is TRBJ2-7 and V is TRBV28; 9 bases match TRBD1. Trimming removed 11 bases from V and 2 bases from J; junction bases left unmatched: 10. Germline assignment: CDR1 MDHEN and CDR2 SYDVKM. The CDR3 contains 14 residues. Written as DNA, the CDR3 is TGTGCCTGTAACCGGGACAGGGCTCCCTACGAGCAGTACTTC. It yields the protein CACNRDRAPYEQYF.

The V call is TRBV6-5, the J call TRBJ2-7; 7 nucleotides match TRBD2. The V gene's germline CDR1 is MNHEY and CDR2 SVGAGI. The CDR3 contains 15 residues. The junction had 6 bases not matched to a gene; V was cut back by 0 bases and J by 4 bases. The chain's CDR3 is CASSYSGLAAYEQYF. CDR3 DNA: TGTGCCAGCAGTTACTCGGGCCTAGCGGCTTACGAGCAGTACTTC.